Listed below are T cell receptor beta chains from one sample, sequenced in a study of CD8+ T cells in alopecia areata. The assay was immunoSEQ multiplex PCR, and TCRdb's table has in-frame clones only and misses some. The data show some 170,000 clones, roughly 66% seen once. The sequencing here drew on CD8+ T cells sorted from blood, taken at week 0. The receptors derive from a human donor with alopecia areata. CDR3s include the opening cysteine and the closing phenylalanine or tryptophan. The D gene is left open where the match is weak. Clone size, where shown, is once, few, many, or a class for clones that have expanded.

j_gene	d_gene	abundance	v_gene	CDR3nt	CDR3aa
TRBJ1-1	-	-	TRBV30	TGTGCCTGGAGTGTAGCAGACATGAACACTGAAGCTTTCTTT	CAWSVADMNTEAFF
TRBJ2-5	-	-	TRBV4-2	TGTGCCAGCAGCCAAGTTCCCGCGGGGTACCAAGAGACCCAGTACTTC	CASSQVPAGYQETQYF
TRBJ1-2	-	few	TRBV29-1	TGCAGCGTTGAAAAGACAGCTCCTGGCTACACCTTC	CSVEKTAPGYTF
TRBJ2-3	-	-	TRBV7-9	TGTGCCAGCAGCTCCCGGCCGTGGGTTAGCACAGATACGCAGTATTTT	CASSSRPWVSTDTQYF
TRBJ2-2	-	-	TRBV4-2	TGTGCCAGCAGCCCCCGTGAGGGAACCGGGGAGCTGTTTTTT	CASSPREGTGELFF
TRBJ1-1	-	-	TRBV5-1	TGCGCCAGCAGCTTGAAAGGCTCGTCGGTGAACACTGAAGCTTTCTTT	CASSLKGSSVNTEAFF
TRBJ2-5	-	few	TRBV11-2	TGTGCCAGCAGCTTAGGAGAGACCCAGTACTTC	CASSLGETQYF
TRBJ2-2	-	few	TRBV9	TGTGCCAGCAGCCCATCAGGGGCCCGCGCCGGGGAGCTGTTTTTT	CASSPSGARAGELFF
TRBJ2-5	-	-	TRBV4-2	TGTGCCAGCAGCCAAGAGTTCTTAGCGGCTCAAGAGACCCAGTACTTC	CASSQEFLAAQETQYF
TRBJ2-2	-	-	TRBV9	TGTGCCAGCAGCGTAGGAACGGTGGGGGAGCTGTTTTTT	CASSVGTVGELFF
TRBJ2-2	TRBD1	-	TRBV30	TGTGCCTTGGACAGGGGGACCGGGGAGCTGTTTTTT	CALDRGTGELFF
TRBJ1-2	-	-	TRBV11-2	TGTGCCAGCAGCTTAAATTTGCAGGTCCCCTATGGCTACACCTTC	CASSLNLQVPYGYTF
TRBJ2-7	-	-	TRBV2	TGTGCCAGCAGTGAAGTCTTCTACGAGCAGTACTTC	CASSEVFYEQYF
TRBJ2-2	-	-	TRBV19	TGTGCCAGTAGCCACCTGGGGGGTGACACCGGGGAGCTGTTTTTT	CASSHLGGDTGELFF
TRBJ2-5	-	-	TRBV7-7	TGTGCTAGCAGCTTAGGGCAGGACCTCCAAGAGACCCAGTACTTC	CASSLGQDLQETQYF
TRBJ2-7	TRBD1	once	TRBV29-1	TGCAGCGTAGGGGGACAGGCGAGCTCCTACGAGCAGTACTTC	CSVGGQASSYEQYF
TRBJ1-1	-	-	TRBV5-1	TGCGCCAGCAGCTTGGACCTGGGGACGGGTACTGAAGCTTTCTTT	CASSLDLGTGTEAFF
TRBJ1-6	TRBD1	-	TRBV27	TGTGCCAGCACCCCGAACAGGGGTAGTTCACCCCTCCACTTT	CASTPNRGSSPLHF
TRBJ2-1	-	-	TRBV19	TGTGCCAGTAGTATGGTTGGGGTTGATGAGCAGTTCTTC	CASSMVGVDEQFF
TRBJ2-6	-	-	TRBV29-1	TGCAGCGTTGGAGACGGGAGCTCTGGGGCCAACGTCCTGACTTTC	CSVGDGSSGANVLTF
TRBJ2-1	-	-	TRBV30	TGTGCCTGGGGTAGGGCCGTTGAGCAGTTCTTC	CAWGRAVEQFF
TRBJ1-2	-	-	TRBV29-1	TGCAGCGTAGACGTGGGACGGGCAGGCTACACCTTC	CSVDVGRAGYTF
TRBJ2-2	-	-	TRBV27	TGTGCCAGCAGTTTATATGACGGGGAGCTGTTTTTT	CASSLYDGELFF
TRBJ2-3	-	-	TRBV5-6	TGTGCCAGCAGCTTGACGGCAGATACGCAGTATTTT	CASSLTADTQYF
TRBJ1-1	-	large	TRBV7-3	TGTGCCAGCAGCGATGGACAGAAGAACACTGAAGCTTTCTTT	CASSDGQKNTEAFF
TRBJ2-3	-	once	TRBV30	TGTGCCTGGACGGGGACAGATACGCAGTATTTT	CAWTGTDTQYF
TRBJ2-1	TRBD2	-	TRBV7-9	TGTGCCAGCACCGGGGGGGCGTCCTACAATGAGCAGTTCTTC	CASTGGASYNEQFF
TRBJ1-2	TRBD1	few	TRBV19	TGTGCCACTCGGACAGGGTATGGCTACACCTTC	CATRTGYGYTF
TRBJ1-5	-	-	TRBV4-2	TGTGCCAGCAGCCAAGATTCGGACGGATATCAGCCCCAGCATTTT	CASSQDSDGYQPQHF
TRBJ1-1	-	-	TRBV10-3	TGTGCCATCAGTGCGGGGGGCAACACTGAAGCTTTCTTT	CAISAGGNTEAFF
TRBJ2-2	-	-	TRBV27	TGTGCCAGCAGTTATGGGGCTCTTAACACCGGGGAGCTGTTTTTT	CASSYGALNTGELFF
TRBJ2-5	-	-	TRBV2	TGTGCCAGCGGCCAGGGGGGAGCTATCCAAGAGACCCAGTACTTC	CASGQGGAIQETQYF
TRBJ2-7	TRBD1	few	TRBV7-2	TGTGCCAGCAGCCTCTGGGACAGCTCCTACGAGCAGTACTTC	CASSLWDSSYEQYF
TRBJ1-2	TRBD1	few	TRBV27	TGTGCCAGCAGGGGACAGGGGACGCGCTATGGCTACACCTTC	CASRGQGTRYGYTF
TRBJ2-7	TRBD2	-	TRBV7-6	TGTGCCAGCAGCCCCGGGGGGGTTCACTCCTACGAGCAGTACTTC	CASSPGGVHSYEQYF